Listed below are T cell receptor beta chains from one sample, sequenced in a study of T cells after somatic rescue of genetic block. Libraries were prepared by immunoSEQ multiplex PCR; TCRdb keeps only in-frame clonotypes and omits some of them. The table lists about 10,000 clones, 74% of them singletons. What was sequenced was peripheral blood mononuclear cells (PBMCs). The receptors derive from a boy under 18. CDR3s include the opening cysteine and the closing phenylalanine or tryptophan. The D gene is left open where the match is weak. Expanded clones are given a class, and other clones once, few, many or no size at all.

abundance | j_gene | v_gene | d_gene | CDR3aa | CDR3nt
NA | TRBJ2-1 | TRBV28 | NA | CASSLAVEQFF | TGTGCCAGCAGTTTAGCGGTTGAGCAGTTCTTC
NA | TRBJ2-7 | TRBV7-6 | TRBD1 | CASSFQGQPSYEQYF | TGTGCCAGCAGCTTCCAGGGACAGCCCTCTTACGAGCAGTACTTC
NA | TRBJ1-1 | TRBV25-1 | NA | CASSGAWAFF | TGTGCCAGCAGTGGAGCATGGGCTTTCTTT
NA | TRBJ1-6 | TRBV18 | NA | CASSPGNSPLHF | TGTGCCAGCTCACCAGGTAATTCACCCCTCCACTTT
few | TRBJ1-1 | TRBV6-5 | NA | CASVSVNTEAFF | TGTGCCAGCGTTTCAGTGAACACTGAAGCTTTCTTT
NA | TRBJ1-2 | TRBV6-6 | TRBD1 | CASSYPLIRQGQGYTF | TGTGCCAGCAGTTACCCCCTAATTCGACAGGGACAAGGCTACACCTTC
few | TRBJ1-1 | TRBV7-9 | TRBD1 | CASSPPGQVGNTEAFF | TGTGCCAGCAGCCCCCCCGGACAGGTTGGAAACACTGAAGCTTTCTTT
NA | TRBJ2-7 | TRBV18 | NA | CASSPFGEQYF | TGTGCCAGCTCCCCGTTCGGCGAGCAGTACTTC
few | TRBJ1-3 | TRBV23-1 | TRBD1 | CASSQSTGNSGNTIYF | TGCGCCAGCAGTCAATCGACAGGGAACTCTGGAAACACCATATATTTT
once | TRBJ1-2 | TRBV5-4 | TRBD1 | CASSLAGQPPVVTF | TGTGCCAGCAGCTTGGCGGGACAGCCCCCGGTAGTCACCTTC